Reported below is one T cell receptor (beta chain). Its cognate antigen has yet to be identified. Per-base qualities were not stored, and no clone one base away is much larger. These data belong to a study of vaccination effects on CD4 cells after COVID-19 (dated by TCRdb to the early 2020s). Background on the whole study: Post-vaccine samples across the study were collected a median of 72 days after the second dose, with a range of 14 to 241. The study compared SARS-CoV-2 spike-specific CD4+ TCR repertoires before and after mRNA vaccination in COVID-19 convalescent patients and infection-naive vaccine recipients. A total of 10 COVID-19 convalescent patients and several SARS-CoV-2-naive healthy vaccine recipients were included in the full study. The Oncomine TCR Beta short-read assay on an Illumina iSeq 100 was used to sequence cultures from other donors in the study.

The library relied on the immunoSEQ multiplex PCR assay. DNA from the cultured and isolated CD4+ T cells underwent TCR beta CDR3 sequencing. Per the authors' processing: The analysis removed non-productive TCR sequences, trimmed reads to the CDR3 region, and retained only CDR3s that were 7 or more amino acids long. The MANAFEST web app was used to identify antigen-specific clonotypes by comparing expansion in peptide wells with expansion in reference cultures. Positive clones required FDR<0.05 expansion versus reference and all other wells, odds ratio above 5, and frequency above 0.1% in two replicate wells. A clonotype was defined as cross-reactive if the clonotype was significantly expanded both in SARS-CoV-2 spike wells and in at least one common cold coronavirus spike condition. CDR3 similarity was assessed by Levenshtein distance with the stringdist R package, and unrooted trees were built with ape in R 3.6.1. Entries here come from immuneACCESS through TCRdb and include only in-frame sequences with V and J called. Some clones fail to appear in such tables; in the studies checked, an unresolved V gene covers under half of the shortfall, and the cause of the remainder is unknown. The V and J calls and clone size are taken from that table; D and trimming were inferred from the DNA. In all, the sample holds roughly 70,000 clones, and about 74% of those were seen once. The ten largest account for roughly 1.6% of the sample.

In the ViraFEST assay, PBMC were stimulated with viral peptide pools, and antigen-specific CD4+ T cell clonotypes were then identified by expansion using TCR sequencing. After 10 to 11 days of culture, CD4+ T cells were isolated with the EasySep CD4+ T cell isolation kit. Two doses of either the BNT162b2 or the mRNA-1273 mRNA SARS-CoV-2 vaccine were administered to participants. The absence of prior SARS-CoV-2 infection in healthy vaccine recipients was confirmed by negative nucleocapsid antibodies before and after vaccination. Some 2 million PBMC per well were cultured in IMDM with around 5% human AB serum, 8.5 to 10 IU/ml IL-2 and gentamicin, plus 10 ug/ml peptides. Half of the culture medium was replaced with fresh IL-2-containing medium on days 3 and 7. Each peptide stimulation condition was cultured in triplicate wells unless otherwise noted. Using Ficoll-Paque Plus gradient centrifugation, PBMC were separated from whole blood and then either used fresh or cryopreserved at -140C. The spike proteins of SARS-CoV-2 and of the common cold coronaviruses HCoV-NL63, HCoV-OC43 and HCoV-229E were spanned by overlapping peptide pools. The QIAamp micro DNA kit was used to extract genomic DNA from the cultured CD4+ T cells.

Inclusive of the bounding cysteine and phenylalanine, the CDR3 is 15 residues long. Solely the CDR3 DNA is kept, with 45 bases framed from the first base. Trimming at the junction amounts to 0 bases on V and 0 bases on J, and the germline ends lie 8 bases apart. The germline V gene gives CDR1 as MNHEY and CDR2 as SVGAGI. General study outcomes and caveats: The study was limited by a small number of convalescent patients, and early post-infection timepoints were lacking. Marked clonal contraction was observed in both infection-induced and vaccine-induced clones at late post-vaccination timepoints, consistent with waning T cell responses. In healthy vaccine recipients, vaccine-induced clones were almost all SARS-CoV-2 mono-reactive, with only 1 of 255 being cross-reactive with common cold coronaviruses.

The TCR was taken from a human donor who received a COVID-19 vaccine. The sequence is built from TRBV6-5 and TRBJ1-1; the D gene assignment is ambiguous. Material: CD4+ T cells from PBMCs cultured with HCoV-229E spike peptides, obtained after COVID-19 vaccination. The cell subset or site label, read with the paper, signifies: HCoV-229E spike overlapping peptide pool stimulation. The CDR3 reads as follows: CASSYSQFMNTEAFF. The DNA is as follows: TGTGCCAGCAGTTACTCTCAGTTCATGAACACTGAAGCTTTCTTT.